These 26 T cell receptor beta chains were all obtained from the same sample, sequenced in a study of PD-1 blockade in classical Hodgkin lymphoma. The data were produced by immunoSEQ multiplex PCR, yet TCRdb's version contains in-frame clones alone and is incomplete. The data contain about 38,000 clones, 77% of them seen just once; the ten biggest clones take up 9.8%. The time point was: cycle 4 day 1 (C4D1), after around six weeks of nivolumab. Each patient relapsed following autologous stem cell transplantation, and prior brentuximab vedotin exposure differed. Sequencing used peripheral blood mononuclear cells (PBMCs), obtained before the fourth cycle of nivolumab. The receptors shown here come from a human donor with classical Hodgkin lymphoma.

CDR3 residues: CASSLGRLQETQYF. For the CDR3, the DNA is TGTGCCAGCAGCTTAGGACGTCTCCAAGAGACCCAGTACTTC. This chain joins TRBV7-8 and TRBJ2-5, with D hard to call. Germline V gives CDR1 SGHVS, CDR2 FQNEAQ. V gave up 1 base and J gave up 1 base, with 7 bases separating them. The CDR3 sequence is 14 residues long. Filled out from reference TRBV7-8 and TRBJ2-5, the complete variable domain reads GAGVSQSPRYKVAKRGQDVALRCDPISGHVSLFWYQQALGQGPEFLTYFQNEAQLDKSGLPSDRFFAERPEGSVSTLKIQRTQQEDSAVYLCASSLGRLQETQYFGPGTRLLVL.

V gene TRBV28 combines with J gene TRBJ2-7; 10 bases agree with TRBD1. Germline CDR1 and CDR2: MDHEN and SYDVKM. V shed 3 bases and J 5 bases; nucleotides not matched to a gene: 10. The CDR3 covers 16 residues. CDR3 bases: TGTGCCAGCAGTTTTCTATCCTCCGGGACAGGGGACGAGCAGTACTTC. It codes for CASSFLSSGTGDEQYF.

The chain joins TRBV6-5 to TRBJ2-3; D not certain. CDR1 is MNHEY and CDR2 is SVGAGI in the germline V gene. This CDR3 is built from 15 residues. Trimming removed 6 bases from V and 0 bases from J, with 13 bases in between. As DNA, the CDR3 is TGTGCCAGCAGAACCGGACGGATAAGCACAGATACGCAGTATTTT. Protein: CASRTGRISTDTQYF.

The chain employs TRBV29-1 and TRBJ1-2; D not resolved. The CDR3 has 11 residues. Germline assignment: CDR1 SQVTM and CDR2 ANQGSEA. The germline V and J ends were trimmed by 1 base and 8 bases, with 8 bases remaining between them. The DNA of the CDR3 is TGCAGCGTTGAAGCCTTGGACGGCTACACCTTC. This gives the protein CSVEALDGYTF.

The CDR3 sequence: CASSLNSGNTIYF. The DNA of the CDR3 is TGTGCCAGCAGCTTGAACTCTGGAAACACCATATATTTT. The chain joins TRBV7-2 to TRBJ1-3, with D unresolved. Germline V lookup: CDR1 SGHTA, CDR2 FQGNSA. Between the trimmed V and J ends, which lost 3 bases and 0 bases, there was a span of 3 bases. This CDR3 has 13 amino acids.

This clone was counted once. The CDR3 reads CASSYSGGKGNQPQHF. In nucleotides, the CDR3 is TGTGCCAGCAGTTACTCGGGGGGGAAGGGCAATCAGCCCCAGCATTTT. This chain connects TRBV6-6 to TRBJ1-5; possibly TRBD1 for D (5 bases). Germline V CDR1 and CDR2: MNHNY, SVGAGI (reference sequence). The CDR3 is 16 residues long. V lost 0 bases, J lost 2 bases, and 11 bases lay in between.

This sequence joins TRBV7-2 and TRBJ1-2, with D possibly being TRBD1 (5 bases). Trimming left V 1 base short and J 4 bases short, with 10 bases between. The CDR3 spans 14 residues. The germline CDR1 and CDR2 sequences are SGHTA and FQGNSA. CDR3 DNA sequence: TGTGCCAGCAGCTTAGTTCAGGGTCCCTATGGCTACACCTTC. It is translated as CASSLVQGPYGYTF.

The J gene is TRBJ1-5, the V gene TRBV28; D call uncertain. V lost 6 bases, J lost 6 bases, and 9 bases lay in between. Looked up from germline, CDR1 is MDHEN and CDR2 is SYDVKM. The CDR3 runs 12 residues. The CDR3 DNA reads TGTGCCAGCAGCCTTAGTCTTCAGCCCCAGCATTTT. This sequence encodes CASSLSLQPQHF.

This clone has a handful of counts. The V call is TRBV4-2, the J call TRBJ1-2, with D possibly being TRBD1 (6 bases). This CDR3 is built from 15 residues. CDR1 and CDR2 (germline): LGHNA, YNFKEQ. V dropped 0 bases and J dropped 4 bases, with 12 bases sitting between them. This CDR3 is CASSQDHSTGYGYTF. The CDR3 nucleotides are TGTGCCAGCAGCCAAGATCACTCGACAGGCTATGGCTACACCTTC.

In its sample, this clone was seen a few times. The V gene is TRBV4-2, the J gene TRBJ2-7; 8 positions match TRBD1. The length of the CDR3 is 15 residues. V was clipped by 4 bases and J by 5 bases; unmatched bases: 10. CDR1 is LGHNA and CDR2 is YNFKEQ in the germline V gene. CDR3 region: CASSPQGAGEDEQYF. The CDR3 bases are TGTGCCAGCAGCCCCCAGGGGGCAGGGGAGGACGAGCAGTACTTC.

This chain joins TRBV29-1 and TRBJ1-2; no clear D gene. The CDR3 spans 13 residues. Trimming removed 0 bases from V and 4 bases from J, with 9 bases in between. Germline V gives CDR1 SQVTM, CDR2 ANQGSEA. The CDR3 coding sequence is TGCAGCGTTGAAGACGACATTGTCTATGGCTACACCTTC. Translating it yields CSVEDDIVYGYTF.

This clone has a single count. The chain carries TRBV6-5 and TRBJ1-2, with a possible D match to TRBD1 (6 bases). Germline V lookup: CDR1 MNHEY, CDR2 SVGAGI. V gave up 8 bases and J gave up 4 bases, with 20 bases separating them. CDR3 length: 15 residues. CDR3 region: CASQRGRGSFYGYTF. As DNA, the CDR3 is TGTGCCAGCCAAAGGGGCAGGGGCAGTTTCTATGGCTACACCTTC.

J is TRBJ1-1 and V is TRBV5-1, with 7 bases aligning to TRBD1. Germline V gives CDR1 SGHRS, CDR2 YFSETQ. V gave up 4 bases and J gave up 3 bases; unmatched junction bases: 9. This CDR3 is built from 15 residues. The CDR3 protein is CASSLLTGSYTEAFF. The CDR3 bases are TGCGCCAGCAGCCTTCTGACAGGGTCATACACTGAAGCTTTCTTT.

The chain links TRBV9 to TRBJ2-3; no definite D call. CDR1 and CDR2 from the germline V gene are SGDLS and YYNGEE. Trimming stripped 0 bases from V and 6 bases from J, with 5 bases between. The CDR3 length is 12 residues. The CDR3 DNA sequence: TGTGCCAGCAGCGTAGGTGGTGATACGCAGTATTTT. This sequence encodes CASSVGGDTQYF.

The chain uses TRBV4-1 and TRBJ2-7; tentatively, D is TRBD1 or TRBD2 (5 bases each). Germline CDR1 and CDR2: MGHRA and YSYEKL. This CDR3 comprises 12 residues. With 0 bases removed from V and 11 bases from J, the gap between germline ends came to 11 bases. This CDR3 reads CASSQDALGEYF. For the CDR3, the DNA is TGCGCCAGCAGCCAAGATGCGCTGGGGGAGTACTTC.

The CDR3 here is CASSFDSSNQPQHF. CDR3 nucleotide sequence: TGTGCCAGCAGTTTTGATAGTAGCAATCAGCCCCAGCATTTT. The V and J genes are TRBV27 and TRBJ1-5; D unclear. The V end was cut by 3 bases, the J end by 0 bases, with 6 bases between. Germline V lookup: CDR1 MNHEY, CDR2 SMNVEV (reference sequence). This CDR3 comprises 14 residues.

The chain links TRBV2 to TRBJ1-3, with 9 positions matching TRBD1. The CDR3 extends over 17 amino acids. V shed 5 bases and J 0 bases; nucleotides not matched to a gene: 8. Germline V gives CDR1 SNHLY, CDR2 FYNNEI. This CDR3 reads CASSYDRGRHSGNTIYF. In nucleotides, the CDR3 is TGTGCCAGCAGTTATGACAGGGGGAGACACTCTGGAAACACCATATATTTT.

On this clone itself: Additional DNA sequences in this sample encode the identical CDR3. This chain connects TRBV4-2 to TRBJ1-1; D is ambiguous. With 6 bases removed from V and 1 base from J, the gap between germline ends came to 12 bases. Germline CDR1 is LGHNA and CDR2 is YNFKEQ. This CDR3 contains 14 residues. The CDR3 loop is CASSATRSNTEAFF. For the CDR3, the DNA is TGTGCCAGCAGTGCCACGCGTTCGAACACTGAAGCTTTCTTT.

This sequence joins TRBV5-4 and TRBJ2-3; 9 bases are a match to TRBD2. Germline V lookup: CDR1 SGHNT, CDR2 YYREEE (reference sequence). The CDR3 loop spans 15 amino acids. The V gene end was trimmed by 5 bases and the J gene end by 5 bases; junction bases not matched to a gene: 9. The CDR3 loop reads CASSDGGGVLDTQYF. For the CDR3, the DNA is TGTGCCAGCAGTGATGGCGGGGGGGTCTTAGATACGCAGTATTTT. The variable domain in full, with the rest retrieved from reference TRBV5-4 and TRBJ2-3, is ETGVTQSPTHLIKTRGQQVTLRCSSQSGHNTVSWYQQALGQGPQFIFQYYREEENGRGNFPPRFSGLQFPNYSSELNVNALELDDSALYLCASSDGGGVLDTQYFGPGTRLTVL.

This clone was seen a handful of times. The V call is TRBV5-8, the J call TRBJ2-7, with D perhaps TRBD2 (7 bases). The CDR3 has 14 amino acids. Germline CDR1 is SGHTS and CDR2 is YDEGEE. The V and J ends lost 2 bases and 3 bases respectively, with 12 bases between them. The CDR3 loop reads CASSFQGGGYEQYF. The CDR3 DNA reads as TGTGCCAGCAGCTTCCAGGGAGGGGGCTACGAGCAGTACTTC.

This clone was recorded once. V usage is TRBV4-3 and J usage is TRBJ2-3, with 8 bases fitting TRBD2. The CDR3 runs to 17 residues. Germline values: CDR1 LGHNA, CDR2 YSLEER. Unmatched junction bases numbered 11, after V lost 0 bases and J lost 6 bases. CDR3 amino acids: CASSQEFSGGRLDTQYF. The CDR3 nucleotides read TGCGCCAGCAGCCAAGAGTTCAGCGGGGGTCGCCTCGATACGCAGTATTTT.

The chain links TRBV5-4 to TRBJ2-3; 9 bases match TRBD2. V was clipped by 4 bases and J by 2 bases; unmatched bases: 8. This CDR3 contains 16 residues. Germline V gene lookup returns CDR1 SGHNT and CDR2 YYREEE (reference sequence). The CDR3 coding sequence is TGTGCCAGCAGCAAAGGGACTAGCCCCGACACAGATACGCAGTATTTT. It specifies CASSKGTSPDTDTQYF.

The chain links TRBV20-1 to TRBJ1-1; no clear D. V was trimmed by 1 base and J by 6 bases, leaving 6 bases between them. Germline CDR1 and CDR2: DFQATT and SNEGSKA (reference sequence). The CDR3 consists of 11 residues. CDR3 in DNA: TGCAGTGCTAGAGCAAAGCCTGAAGCTTTCTTT. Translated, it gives CSARAKPEAFF.

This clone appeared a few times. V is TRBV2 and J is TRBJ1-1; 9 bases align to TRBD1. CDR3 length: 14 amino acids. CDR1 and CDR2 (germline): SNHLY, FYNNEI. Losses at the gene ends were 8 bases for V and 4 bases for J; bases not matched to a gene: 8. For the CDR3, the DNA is TGTGCCAGCCGACGGGACAGGGAGGCCACTGAAGCTTTCTTT. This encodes CASRRDREATEAFF.

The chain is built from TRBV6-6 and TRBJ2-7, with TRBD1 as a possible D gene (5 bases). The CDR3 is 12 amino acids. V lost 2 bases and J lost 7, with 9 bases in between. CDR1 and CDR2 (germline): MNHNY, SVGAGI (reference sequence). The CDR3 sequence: CASSYRGYEQYF. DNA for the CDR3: TGTGCCAGCAGTTACAGGGGATATGAGCAGTACTTC.

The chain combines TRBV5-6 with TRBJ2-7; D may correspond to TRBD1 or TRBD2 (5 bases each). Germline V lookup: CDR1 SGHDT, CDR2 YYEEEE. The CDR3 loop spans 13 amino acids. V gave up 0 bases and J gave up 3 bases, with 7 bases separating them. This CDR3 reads CASSLGGFYEQYF. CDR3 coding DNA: TGTGCCAGCAGCTTGGGGGGGTTCTACGAGCAGTACTTC. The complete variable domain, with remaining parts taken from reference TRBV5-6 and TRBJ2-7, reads DAGVTQSPTHLIKTRGQQVTLRCSPKSGHDTVSWYQQALGQGPQFIFQYYEEEERQRGNFPDRFSGHQFPNYSSELNVNALLLGDSALYLCASSLGGFYEQYFGPGTRLTVT.